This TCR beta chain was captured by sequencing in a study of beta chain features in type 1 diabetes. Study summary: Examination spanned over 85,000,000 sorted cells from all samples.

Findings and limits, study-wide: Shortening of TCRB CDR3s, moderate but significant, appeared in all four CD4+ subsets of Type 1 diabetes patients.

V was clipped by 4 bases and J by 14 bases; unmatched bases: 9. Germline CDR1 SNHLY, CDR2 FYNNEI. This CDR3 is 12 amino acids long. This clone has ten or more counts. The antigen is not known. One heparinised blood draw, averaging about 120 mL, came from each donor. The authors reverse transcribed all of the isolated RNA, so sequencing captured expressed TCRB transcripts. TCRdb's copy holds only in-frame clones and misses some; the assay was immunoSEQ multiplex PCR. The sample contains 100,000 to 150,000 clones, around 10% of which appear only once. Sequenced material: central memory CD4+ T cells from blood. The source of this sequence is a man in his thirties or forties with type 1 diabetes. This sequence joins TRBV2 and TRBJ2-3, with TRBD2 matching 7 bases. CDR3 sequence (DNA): TGTGCCAGCAGTGTTAGACTAGCAGGGTCGTATTTT. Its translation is CASSVRLAGSYF.